The rows below give T cell receptor beta chains drawn from one sample of a study of cytomegalovirus exposure and HLA in healthy donors. Sequenced by immunoSEQ multiplex PCR; TCRdb stores in-frame clones only, minus some. The sample lists some 110,000 clones; roughly 80% were seen once. Sequencing used PBMCs. These TCRs come from a man aged 25 to 45 in good health and CMV-seropositive. The CDR3 runs from the conserved cysteine through the conserved F or W. Fields, in order: CDR3 length, J gene, V gene, CDR3 protein.

len: 15; j_gene: TRBJ2-3; v_gene: TRBV19; CDR3aa: CASRKGLAGGDTQYF
len: 18; j_gene: TRBJ2-1; v_gene: TRBV4-2; CDR3aa: CASSQEPLGTSGTNEQFF
len: 15; j_gene: TRBJ1-2; v_gene: TRBV6-5; CDR3aa: CASSSEYRTGRGYTF
len: 13; j_gene: TRBJ1-1; v_gene: TRBV7-3; CDR3aa: CASSLFRDTEAFF
len: 15; j_gene: TRBJ1-6; v_gene: TRBV5-1; CDR3aa: CASSLQSGENSPLHF
len: 16; j_gene: TRBJ2-5; v_gene: TRBV28; CDR3aa: CASSLSSGGYQETQYF
len: 16; j_gene: TRBJ2-7; v_gene: TRBV4-1; CDR3aa: CASSQVPRGAFYEQYF
len: 15; j_gene: TRBJ2-7; v_gene: TRBV5-6; CDR3aa: CASSLFSGGPYEQYF
len: 14; j_gene: TRBJ2-7; v_gene: TRBV18; CDR3aa: CASSPPSGGDEQYF
len: 16; j_gene: TRBJ1-2; v_gene: TRBV9; CDR3aa: CASSVNRGKADYGYTF
len: 16; j_gene: TRBJ2-3; v_gene: TRBV4-2; CDR3aa: CASSQDPQSRADTQYF
len: 18; j_gene: TRBJ2-6; v_gene: TRBV6-1; CDR3aa: CASSEGLAGATGANVLTF
len: 17; j_gene: NA; v_gene: TRBV7-2; CDR3aa: CASSLASTTGRLREQYF
len: 15; j_gene: TRBJ2-2; v_gene: TRBV13; CDR3aa: CASSHSGHKTGELFF
len: 13; j_gene: TRBJ2-1; v_gene: TRBV29-1; CDR3aa: CSVDPGKRNEQFF
len: 15; j_gene: TRBJ2-3; v_gene: TRBV5-4; CDR3aa: CASSLDSTSTDTQYF
len: 16; j_gene: TRBJ2-1; v_gene: TRBV5-1; CDR3aa: CASSQVNSGNGNEQFF
len: 16; j_gene: TRBJ2-2; v_gene: TRBV5-1; CDR3aa: CASSLPTSGDTGELFF
len: 14; j_gene: TRBJ1-2; v_gene: TRBV5-1; CDR3aa: CASSLELGEHGYTF
len: 15; j_gene: TRBJ1-2; v_gene: TRBV30; CDR3aa: CAWSSMTGGARGYTF
len: 15; j_gene: TRBJ1-3; v_gene: TRBV5-1; CDR3aa: CASSLGTGRGHTIYF
len: 14; j_gene: TRBJ2-1; v_gene: TRBV29-1; CDR3aa: CSVAPESSYNEQFF
len: 14; j_gene: TRBJ1-4; v_gene: TRBV7-2; CDR3aa: CASSLVVSNEKLFF
len: 14; j_gene: TRBJ2-5; v_gene: TRBV18; CDR3aa: CASSPDTGRETQYF
len: 15; j_gene: TRBJ2-1; v_gene: TRBV19; CDR3aa: CASSIILAGYNEQFF
len: 14; j_gene: TRBJ2-7; v_gene: TRBV14; CDR3aa: CASSFRTGALEQYF
len: 14; j_gene: TRBJ2-3; v_gene: TRBV5-1; CDR3aa: CASSGSSGEDTQYF
len: 15; j_gene: TRBJ2-2; v_gene: TRBV5-1; CDR3aa: CASSLGGGGTGELFF
len: 16; j_gene: TRBJ2-7; v_gene: TRBV6-6; CDR3aa: CASSRGTSSSSYEQYF
len: 15; j_gene: TRBJ2-3; v_gene: TRBV2; CDR3aa: CASVNRRGGADTQYF
len: 15; j_gene: TRBJ2-4; v_gene: TRBV28; CDR3aa: CASAEWLAAKNIQYF